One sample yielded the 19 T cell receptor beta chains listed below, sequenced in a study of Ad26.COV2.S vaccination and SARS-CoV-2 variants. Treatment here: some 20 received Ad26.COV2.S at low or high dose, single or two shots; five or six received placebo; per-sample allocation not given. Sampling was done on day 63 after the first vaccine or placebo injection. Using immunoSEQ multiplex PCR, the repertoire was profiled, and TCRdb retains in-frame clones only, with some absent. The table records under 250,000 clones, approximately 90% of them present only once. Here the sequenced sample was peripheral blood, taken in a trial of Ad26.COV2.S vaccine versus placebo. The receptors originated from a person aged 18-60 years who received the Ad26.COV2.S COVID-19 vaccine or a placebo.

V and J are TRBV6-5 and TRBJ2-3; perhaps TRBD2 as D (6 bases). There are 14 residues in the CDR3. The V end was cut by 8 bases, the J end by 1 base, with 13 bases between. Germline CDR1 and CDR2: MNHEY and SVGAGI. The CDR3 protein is CASGTPYRTDTQYF. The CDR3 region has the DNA TGTGCCAGCGGGACTCCATACCGCACAGATACGCAGTATTTT.

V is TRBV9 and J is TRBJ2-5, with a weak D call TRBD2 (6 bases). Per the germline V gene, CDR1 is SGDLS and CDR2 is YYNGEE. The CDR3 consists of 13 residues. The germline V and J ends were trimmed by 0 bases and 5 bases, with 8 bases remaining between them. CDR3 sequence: CASSVDGRETQYF. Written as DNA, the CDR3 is TGTGCCAGCAGCGTAGATGGGAGGGAGACCCAGTACTTC.

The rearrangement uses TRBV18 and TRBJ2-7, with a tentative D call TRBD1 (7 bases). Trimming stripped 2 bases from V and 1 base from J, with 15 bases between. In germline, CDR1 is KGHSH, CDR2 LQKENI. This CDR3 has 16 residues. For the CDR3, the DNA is TGTGCCAGCTCACCATCGGGGGCAGGGGGTTCCTACGAGCAGTACTTC. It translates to CASSPSGAGGSYEQYF.

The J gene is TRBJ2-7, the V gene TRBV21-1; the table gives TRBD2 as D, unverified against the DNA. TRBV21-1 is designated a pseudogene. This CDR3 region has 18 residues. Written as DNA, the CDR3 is TGTGCCAGGTCTAGGTTAGGGGGACTAGCGAACAGCTCCTACGAGCAGTACGTC. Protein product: CARSRLGGLANSSYEQYV.

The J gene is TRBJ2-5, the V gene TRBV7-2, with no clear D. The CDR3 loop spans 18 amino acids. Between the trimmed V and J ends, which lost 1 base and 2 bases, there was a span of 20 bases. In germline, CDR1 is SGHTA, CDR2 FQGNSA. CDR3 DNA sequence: TGTGCCAGCAGCTTAGGTTTCGCGGCCCAAAGGCGGCAAGAGACCCAGTACTTC. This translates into CASSLGFAAQRRQETQYF.

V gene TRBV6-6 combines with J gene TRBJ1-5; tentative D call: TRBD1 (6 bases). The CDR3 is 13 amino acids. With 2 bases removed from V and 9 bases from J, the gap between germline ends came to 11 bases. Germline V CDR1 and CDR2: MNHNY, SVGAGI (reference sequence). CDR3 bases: TGTGCCAGCAGTTACGGACCGACAGGGCCCCAGCATTTT. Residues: CASSYGPTGPQHF.

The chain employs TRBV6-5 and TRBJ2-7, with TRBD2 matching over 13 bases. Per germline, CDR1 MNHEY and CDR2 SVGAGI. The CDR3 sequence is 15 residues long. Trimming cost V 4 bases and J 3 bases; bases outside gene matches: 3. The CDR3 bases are TGTGCCAGCAGTTCCGGGACTAGCGGGATCTACGAGCAGTACGTC. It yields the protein CASSSGTSGIYEQYV.

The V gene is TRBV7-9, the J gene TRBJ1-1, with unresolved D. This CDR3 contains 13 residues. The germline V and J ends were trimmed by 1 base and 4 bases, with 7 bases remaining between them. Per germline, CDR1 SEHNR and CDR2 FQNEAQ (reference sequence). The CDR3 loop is CASSLERTTEAFF. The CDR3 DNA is TGTGCCAGCAGCTTAGAACGGACCACTGAAGCTTTCTTT.

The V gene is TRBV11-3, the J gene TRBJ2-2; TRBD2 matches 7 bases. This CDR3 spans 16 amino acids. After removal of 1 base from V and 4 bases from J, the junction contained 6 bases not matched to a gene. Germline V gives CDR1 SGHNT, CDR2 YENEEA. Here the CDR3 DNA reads TGTGCCAGCAGCTTAGGGCGGGAGTGGGCCACCGGGGAGCTGTTTTTT. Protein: CASSLGREWATGELFF.

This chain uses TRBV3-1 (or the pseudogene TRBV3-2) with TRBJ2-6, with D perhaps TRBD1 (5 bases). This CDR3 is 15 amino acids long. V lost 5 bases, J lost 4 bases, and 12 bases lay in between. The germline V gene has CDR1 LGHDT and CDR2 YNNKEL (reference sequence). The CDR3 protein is CASSFGQTGANVLTF. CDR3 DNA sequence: TGTGCCAGCAGCTTCGGACAAACAGGGGCCAACGTCCTGACTTTC.

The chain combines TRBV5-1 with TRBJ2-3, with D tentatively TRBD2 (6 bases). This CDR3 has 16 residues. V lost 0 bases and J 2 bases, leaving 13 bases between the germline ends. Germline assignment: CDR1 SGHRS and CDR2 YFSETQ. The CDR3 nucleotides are TGCGCCAGCAGCTTGGGATCCGGGAGTACCACAGATACGCAGTATTTT. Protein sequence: CASSLGSGSTTDTQYF.

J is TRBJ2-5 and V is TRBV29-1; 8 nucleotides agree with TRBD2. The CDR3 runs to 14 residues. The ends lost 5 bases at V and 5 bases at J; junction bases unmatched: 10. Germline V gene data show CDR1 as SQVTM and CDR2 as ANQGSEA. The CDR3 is CSVLSMTSAETQYF. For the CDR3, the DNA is TGCAGCGTTCTGTCTATGACTAGCGCGGAGACCCAGTACTTC.

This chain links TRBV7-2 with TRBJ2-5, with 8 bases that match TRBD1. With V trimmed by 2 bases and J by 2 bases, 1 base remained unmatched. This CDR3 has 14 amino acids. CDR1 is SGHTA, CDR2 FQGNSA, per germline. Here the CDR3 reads CASSLWTGQETQYF. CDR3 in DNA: TGTGCCAGCAGCTTATGGACAGGGCAAGAGACCCAGTACTTC.

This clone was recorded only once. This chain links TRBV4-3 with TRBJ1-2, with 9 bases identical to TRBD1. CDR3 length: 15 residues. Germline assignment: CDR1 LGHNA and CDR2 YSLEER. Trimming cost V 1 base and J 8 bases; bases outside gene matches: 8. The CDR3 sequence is CASSQGPDRGRGYTF. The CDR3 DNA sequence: TGCGCCAGCAGCCAAGGCCCCGACAGGGGGAGAGGCTACACCTTC.

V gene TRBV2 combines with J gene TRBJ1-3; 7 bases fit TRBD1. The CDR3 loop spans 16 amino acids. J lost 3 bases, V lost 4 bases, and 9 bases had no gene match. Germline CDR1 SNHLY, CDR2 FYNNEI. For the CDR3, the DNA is TGTGCCAGCAGTGCCCCGGGACAGCTAAATGGAAACACCATATATTTT. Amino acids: CASSAPGQLNGNTIYF.

CDR3 nucleotides: TGCGCCAGCAGCCAAGACGGGAGATCCAATGAGCAGTTCTTC. Amino acid sequence: CASSQDGRSNEQFF. The chain is built from TRBV4-3 and TRBJ2-1, with D tentatively TRBD2 (6 bases). With 0 bases removed from V and 6 bases from J, the gap between germline ends came to 9 bases. The CDR3 runs 14 residues. Germline values: CDR1 LGHNA, CDR2 YSLEER.

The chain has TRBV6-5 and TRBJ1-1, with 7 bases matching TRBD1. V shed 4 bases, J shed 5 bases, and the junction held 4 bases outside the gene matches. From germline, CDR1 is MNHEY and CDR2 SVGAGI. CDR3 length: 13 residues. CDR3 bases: TGTGCCAGCAGTTTGACAGGGTCGACTGAAGCTTTCTTT. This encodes CASSLTGSTEAFF.

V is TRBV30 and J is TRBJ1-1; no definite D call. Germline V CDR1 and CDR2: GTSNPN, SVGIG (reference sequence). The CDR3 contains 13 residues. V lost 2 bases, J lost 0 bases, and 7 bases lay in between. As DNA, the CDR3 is TGTGCCTGGAGTCCTCTCATGAACACTGAAGCTTTCTTT. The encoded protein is CAWSPLMNTEAFF.

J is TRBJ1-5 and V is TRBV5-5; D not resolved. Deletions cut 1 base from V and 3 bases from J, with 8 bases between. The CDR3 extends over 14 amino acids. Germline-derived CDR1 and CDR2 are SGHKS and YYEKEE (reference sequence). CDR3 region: CASSLRGNNQPQHF. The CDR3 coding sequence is TGTGCCAGCAGCTTGCGGGGAAACAATCAGCCCCAGCATTTT.